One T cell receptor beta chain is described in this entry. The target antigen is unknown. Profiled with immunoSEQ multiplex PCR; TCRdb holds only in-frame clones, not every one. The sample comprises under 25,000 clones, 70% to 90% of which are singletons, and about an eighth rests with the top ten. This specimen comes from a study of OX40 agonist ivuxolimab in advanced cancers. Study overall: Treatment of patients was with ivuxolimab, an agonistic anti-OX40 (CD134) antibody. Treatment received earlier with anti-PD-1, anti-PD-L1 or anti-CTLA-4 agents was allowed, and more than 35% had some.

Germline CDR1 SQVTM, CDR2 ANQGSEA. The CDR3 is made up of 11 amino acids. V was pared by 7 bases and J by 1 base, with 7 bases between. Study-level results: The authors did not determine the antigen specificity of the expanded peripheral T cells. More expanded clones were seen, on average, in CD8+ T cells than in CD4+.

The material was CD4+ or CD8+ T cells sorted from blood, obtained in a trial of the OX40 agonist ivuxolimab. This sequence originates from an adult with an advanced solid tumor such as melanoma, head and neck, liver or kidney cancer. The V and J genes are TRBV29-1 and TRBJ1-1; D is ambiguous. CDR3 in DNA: TGCAGCGGAACCTCGAACACTGAAGCTTTCTTT. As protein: CSGTSNTEAFF.